The T cell receptor beta chain described here comes from a study of shared clonotypes between healthy human individuals. Looking at the study overall: Donors consisted of two women and a few men between 18 and 49.

About this clone itself: Its antigen is unidentified.

Trimming left V 2 bases short and J 7 bases short, with 9 bases between. Germline assignment: CDR1 MNHNS and CDR2 SASEGT. The CDR3 contains 13 residues. From CD4+ cells came CD45RA+ naive and CD45RA-negative memory subsets. Assay: immunoSEQ multiplex PCR; the TCRdb copy retains only in-frame clones and omits some. The repertoire holds about 2.3 million clones, with about 92% as singletons. Overall study results and limits: In general, naive subsets displayed greater estimated richness than memory subsets did.

This TCR was recovered from a man younger than 30 in good health. Some clones in this sample may be carry-over from other donors' samples. The V gene is TRBV6-1, the J gene TRBJ1-5, with no clear D. The sample consisted of naive CD4+ T cells from PBMCs. This sample's subset: CD45RA+ positively selected. CDR3 DNA: TGTGCCAGCAGTGAACTTCAGGAGCAGCCCCAGCATTTT. This codes for CASSELQEQPQHF.